The 6 T cell receptor beta chains presented below share a single source sample, sequenced in a study of vaccination and CD4 T cells after COVID-19. Sequencing of DNA taken from cultured CD4+ T cells relied on the Oncomine TCR Beta short-read assay. One entry per CDR3 protein results from TCRdb running MiXCR on the PCR reads. The sample includes roughly 7,300 distinct CDR3 sequences, around 45% of them seen just once. The treatment was: 10-day PBMC culture with coronavirus spike peptide pools or control peptides (ViraFEST assay). CD4+ T cells that came from the unexposed donor were collected before the COVID-19 pandemic (2011-2018). For these receptors, no antigen is known. Sequenced: CD4+ T cells from blood, cultured in vitro. The source of these receptors is a human donor in good health.

The gene calls are TRBV5-8 and TRBJ2-3, with D perhaps assigned TRBD1 or TRBD2 (5 bases each). The CDR3 contains 14 residues. Trimming took 8 bases from V and 0 from J, leaving 13 bases between them. Germline CDR1 reads SGHTS; CDR2 reads YDEGEE. CDR3 nucleotide sequence: TGTGCCAGGAAGGGACGGCAGAGCACAGATACGCAGTATTTT. Amino acids: CARKGRQSTDTQYF. Complete variable domain (other parts from reference TRBV5-8 and TRBJ2-3): EAGVTQSPTHLIKTRGQQATLRCSPISGHTSVYWYQQALGLGLQFLLWYDEGEERNRGNFPPRFSGRQFPNYSSELNVNALELEDSALYLCARKGRQSTDTQYFGPGTRLTVL.

The J gene is TRBJ1-3, the V gene TRBV5-4; D is undetermined. The CDR3 runs to 13 residues. The V and J ends lost 3 bases and 0 bases respectively, with 4 bases between them. Germline V gene sequence: CDR1 SGHNT, CDR2 YYREEE (reference sequence). The CDR3 bases are TGTGCCAGCAGCTGGGGCTCTGGAAACACCATATATTTT. Protein: CASSWGSGNTIYF. Supplemented by reference TRBV5-4 and TRBJ1-3, the full variable domain reads ETGVTQSPTHLIKTRGQQVTLRCSSQSGHNTVSWYQQALGQGPQFIFQYYREEENGRGNFPPRFSGLQFPNYSSELNVNALELDDSALYLCASSWGSGNTIYFGEGSWLTVV.

The J gene is TRBJ2-5, the V gene TRBV5-1, with unresolved D. Germline V gene lookup returns CDR1 SGHRS and CDR2 YFSETQ. Trimming left V 3 bases short and J 5 bases short, with 5 bases between. The CDR3 spans 11 residues. This chain's CDR3 is CASSSAETQYF. The DNA for the CDR3 is TGCGCCAGCAGCTCCGCGGAGACCCAGTACTTC.

Here the CDR3 reads CASSPIQGLDYGYTF. CDR3 coding DNA: TGTGCCAGCAGTCCTATTCAGGGGTTGGACTATGGCTACACCTTC. The genes are TRBV7-8 and TRBJ1-2; D perhaps matches TRBD1 (6 bases). V shed 6 bases and J shed 3 bases, with 17 bases lying between them. The length of the CDR3 is 15 residues. Germline V gives CDR1 SGHVS, CDR2 FQNEAQ.

The CDR3 sequence is CASSLLHQETQYF. The CDR3 DNA reads TGTGCCAGCAGCTTACTGCACCAAGAGACCCAGTACTTC. The chain is built from TRBV7-3 and TRBJ2-5; D gene unclear. This CDR3 region has 13 residues. The V gene lost 2 bases and the J gene lost 0 bases, with 4 bases spanning the gap. Germline CDR1 SGHTA, CDR2 FQGTGA.

This chain uses TRBV20-1 with TRBJ1-1; possibly TRBD1 for D (5 bases). Trimming left V 6 bases short and J 7 bases short, with 21 bases between. This CDR3 comprises 14 residues. Germline values: CDR1 DFQATT, CDR2 SNEGSKA (reference sequence). The CDR3 DNA reads as TGCAGTGCCTCCACAGGACACCCCGACCGTGAAGCTTTCTTT. Protein product: CSASTGHPDREAFF.